The rows below give T cell receptor beta chains drawn from one sample of a study of blood T cell repertoires in COVID-19. Sequencing was performed with immunoSEQ multiplex PCR; in TCRdb, only in-frame clones are kept and a portion is missing. Among about 200,000 clones listed, roughly 85% were seen once. Sequencing was performed on peripheral blood. The receptor source for this set is a man aged 30-40 years who had recovered from COVID-19. Each CDR3 is given with its conserved first and last residue. A D gene is named only where the DNA matches it firmly. Expanded clones get a size class; other rows say once, few or many, or leave the size out.

>many|TRBD1|TRBV3-1/TRBV3-2|TRBJ1-2
CASSHLTGGNGYTF
TGTGCCAGCAGCCACCTGACAGGGGGAAATGGCTACACCTTC
>-|TRBD2|TRBV24-1|TRBJ2-3
CATSDLPSTSGGSDTQYF
TGTGCCACCAGTGATCTCCCATCAACTAGCGGGGGATCGGATACGCAGTATTTT
>-|-|TRBV7-8|TRBJ1-2
CASSLMSGGLGYGYTF
TGTGCCAGCAGCTTAATGTCGGGGGGACTGGGCTATGGCTACACCTTC
>-|TRBD1|TRBV14|TRBJ1-2
CATNGAGGIYGYTF
TGTGCCACTAACGGGGCAGGGGGGATCTATGGCTACACCTTC
>-|TRBD2|TRBV9|TRBJ2-3
CASSELAGPENPQYF
TGTGCCAGCAGCGAACTAGCGGGGCCCGAGAATCCGCAGTATTTT
>-|-|TRBV10-1|TRBJ2-7
CASSEVEPGEQYF
TGCGCCAGCAGTGAAGTCGAGCCGGGGGAGCAGTACTTC
>-|TRBD1|TRBV13|TRBJ1-6
CASSLTGTGYSPLHF
TGTGCCAGCAGCCTCACCGGGACAGGGTATTCACCCCTCCACTTT
>few|-|TRBV7-9|TRBJ2-7
CASSDPWGTGLIYEQYF
TGTGCCAGCAGCGACCCTTGGGGAACAGGGTTAATCTACGAGCAGTACTTC
>many|-|TRBV4-2|TRBJ1-2
CASSQEGGGYGYTF
TGTGCCAGCAGCCAAGAGGGCGGGGGGTATGGCTACACCTTC
>-|-|TRBV4-3|TRBJ2-7
CASSQGLTSREQYF
TGCGCCAGCAGCCAAGGTCTAACTAGTCGCGAGCAGTACTTC
>-|TRBD2|TRBV24-1|TRBJ2-2
CATSDFRLAGDTGELFF
TGTGCCACCAGTGACTTTAGACTAGCGGGGGACACCGGGGAGCTGTTTTTT
>-|-|TRBV7-9|TRBJ2-3
CASSLGEIHSLTDTQYF
TGTGCCAGCAGCTTAGGCGAAATCCATTCCCTCACAGATACGCAGTATTTT
>-|TRBD1|TRBV29-1|TRBJ1-3
CSVATGGVWGNTIYF
TGCAGCGTCGCTACAGGGGGCGTTTGGGGAAACACCATATATTTT
>-|-|TRBV7-9|TRBJ2-1
CASSLAGHLLYEQFF
TGTGCCAGCAGCTTAGCGGGACACCTCTTGTATGAGCAGTTCTTC
>-|-|TRBV9|TRBJ2-7
CASSWAWEDEQYF
TGTGCCAGCAGCTGGGCCTGGGAGGACGAGCAGTACTTC
>-|TRBD1|TRBV18|TRBJ2-5
CASSPRVGTGLGQETQYF
TGTGCCAGCTCACCCCGAGTGGGGACAGGGCTGGGGCAAGAGACCCAGTACTTC
>-|-|TRBV3-1/TRBV3-2|TRBJ2-6
CASSESPQKYDSGANVLTF
TGTGCCAGCAGCGAATCTCCACAGAAATATGACTCTGGGGCCAACGTCCTGACTTTC
>few|TRBD2|TRBV11-2|TRBJ2-3
CASSLGAGGADTQYF
TGTGCCAGCAGCTTAGGAGCGGGGGGGGCAGATACGCAGTATTTT
>-|-|TRBV6-2/TRBV6-3|TRBJ2-5
CASSYKQGRETQYF
TGTGCCAGCAGTTATAAACAGGGCAGGGAGACCCAGTACTTC
>-|-|TRBV6-6|TRBJ2-2
CAGGLGSTGELFF
TGTGCCGGCGGACTGGGGAGCACCGGGGAGCTGTTTTTT
>few|TRBD1|TRBV6-5|TRBJ2-7
CASKGQGPFEQYF
TGTGCCAGCAAGGGACAGGGCCCTTTCGAGCAGTACTTC
>-|-|TRBV5-1|TRBJ2-2
CASRPAGAPSGELFF
TGCGCCAGCAGACCCGCGGGGGCCCCCTCCGGGGAGCTGTTTTTT
>-|-|TRBV27|TRBJ2-7
CASSFGTYPSSYEQYF
TGTGCCAGCAGTTTTGGGACATACCCGAGCTCCTACGAGCAGTACTTC
>-|TRBD1|TRBV20-1|TRBJ2-5
CSAFSTGSQYF
TGCAGTGCTTTTTCGACAGGGTCTCAGTACTTC
>once|TRBD2|TRBV19|TRBJ2-7
CASSPLSGGPSEQYF
TGTGCCAGTAGCCCTCTTAGCGGGGGGCCCAGCGAGCAGTACTTC
>-|-|TRBV6-5|TRBJ2-7
CASSLSAGLYYEQYF
TGTGCCAGCAGTTTGTCTGCAGGGTTATACTACGAGCAGTACTTC
>-|TRBD1|TRBV18|TRBJ2-2
CASSPPGQGIGGELFF
TGTGCCAGCTCACCCCCGGGACAGGGGATTGGCGGGGAGCTGTTTTTT